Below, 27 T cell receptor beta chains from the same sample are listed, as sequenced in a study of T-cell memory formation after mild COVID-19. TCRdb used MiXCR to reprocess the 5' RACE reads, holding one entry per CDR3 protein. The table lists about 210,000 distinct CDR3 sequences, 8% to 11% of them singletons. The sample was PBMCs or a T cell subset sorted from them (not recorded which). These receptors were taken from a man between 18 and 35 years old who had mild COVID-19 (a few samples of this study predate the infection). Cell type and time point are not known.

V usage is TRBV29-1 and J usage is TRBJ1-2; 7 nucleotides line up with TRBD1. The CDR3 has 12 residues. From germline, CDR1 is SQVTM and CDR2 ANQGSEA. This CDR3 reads CITGDQNYGYTF. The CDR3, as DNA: TGCATCACAGGGGACCAAAACTATGGCTACACCTTC.

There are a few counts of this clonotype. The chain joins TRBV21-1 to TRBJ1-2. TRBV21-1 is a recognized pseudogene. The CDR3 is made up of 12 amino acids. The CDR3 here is CASSTGVGGYTF. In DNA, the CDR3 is TGTGCCAGCAGCACAGGGGTCGGAGGCTACACCTTC.

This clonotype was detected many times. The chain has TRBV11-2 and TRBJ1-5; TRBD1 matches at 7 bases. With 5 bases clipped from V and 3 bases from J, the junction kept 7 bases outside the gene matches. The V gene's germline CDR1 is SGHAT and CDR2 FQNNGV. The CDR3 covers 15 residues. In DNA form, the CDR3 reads TGTGCCAGCAGCGGACACAGGGGCTCCAATCAGCCCCAGCATTTT. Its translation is CASSGHRGSNQPQHF.

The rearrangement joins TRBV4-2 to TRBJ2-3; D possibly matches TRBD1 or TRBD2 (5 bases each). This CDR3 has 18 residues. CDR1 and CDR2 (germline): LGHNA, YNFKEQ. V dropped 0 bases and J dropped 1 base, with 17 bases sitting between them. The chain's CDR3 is CASSQDSREQVGTDTQYF. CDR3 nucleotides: TGTGCCAGCAGCCAAGACTCCCGGGAACAGGTGGGCACAGATACGCAGTATTTT.

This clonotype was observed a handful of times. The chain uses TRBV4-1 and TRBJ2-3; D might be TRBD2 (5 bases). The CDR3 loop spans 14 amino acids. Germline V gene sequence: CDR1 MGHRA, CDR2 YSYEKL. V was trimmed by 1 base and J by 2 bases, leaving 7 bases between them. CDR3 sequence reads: CASSQGLNTDTQYF. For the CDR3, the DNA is TGCGCCAGCAGCCAAGGACTAAACACAGATACGCAGTATTTT.

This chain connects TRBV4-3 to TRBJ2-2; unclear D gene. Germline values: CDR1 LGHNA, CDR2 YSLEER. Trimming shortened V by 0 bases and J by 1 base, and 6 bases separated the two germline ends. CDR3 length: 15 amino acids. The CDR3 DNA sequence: TGCGCCAGCAGCCAAGATCGACAGAACACCGGGGAGCTGTTTTTT. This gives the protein CASSQDRQNTGELFF.

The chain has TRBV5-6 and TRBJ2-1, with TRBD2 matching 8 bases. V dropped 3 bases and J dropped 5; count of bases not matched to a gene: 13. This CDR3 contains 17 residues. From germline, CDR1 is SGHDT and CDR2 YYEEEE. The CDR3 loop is CASSSPGRLAGHNEQFF. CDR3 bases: TGTGCCAGCAGCTCCCCGGGCCGGCTAGCGGGCCACAATGAGCAGTTCTTC. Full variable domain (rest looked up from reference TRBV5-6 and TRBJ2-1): DAGVTQSPTHLIKTRGQQVTLRCSPKSGHDTVSWYQQALGQGPQFIFQYYEEEERQRGNFPDRFSGHQFPNYSSELNVNALLLGDSALYLCASSSPGRLAGHNEQFFGPGTRLTVL.

For the CDR3, the DNA is TGCGCCAGCACCTACCCGGGACGCACAGATACGCAGTATTTT. Its translation: CASTYPGRTDTQYF. V is TRBV5-1 and J is TRBJ2-3, with D tentatively TRBD1 or TRBD2 (5 bases each). Germline CDR1 and CDR2: SGHRS and YFSETQ. The CDR3 spans 14 residues. V was shortened by 6 bases and J by 1 base, with 12 bases between the two germline ends.

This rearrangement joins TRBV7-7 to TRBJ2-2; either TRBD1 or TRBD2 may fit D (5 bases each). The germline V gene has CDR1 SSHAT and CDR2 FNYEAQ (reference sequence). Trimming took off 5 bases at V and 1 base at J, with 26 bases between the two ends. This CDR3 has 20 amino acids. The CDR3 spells CASSPILGDPRLMNTGELFF. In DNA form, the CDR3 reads TGTGCCAGCAGCCCAATACTAGGGGACCCACGGCTAATGAACACCGGGGAGCTGTTTTTT.

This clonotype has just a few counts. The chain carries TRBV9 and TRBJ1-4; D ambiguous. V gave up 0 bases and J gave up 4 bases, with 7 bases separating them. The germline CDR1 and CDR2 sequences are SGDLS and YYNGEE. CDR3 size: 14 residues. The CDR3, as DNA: TGTGCCAGCAGCGTAGGACCGGATAATGAAAAACTGTTTTTT. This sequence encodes CASSVGPDNEKLFF.

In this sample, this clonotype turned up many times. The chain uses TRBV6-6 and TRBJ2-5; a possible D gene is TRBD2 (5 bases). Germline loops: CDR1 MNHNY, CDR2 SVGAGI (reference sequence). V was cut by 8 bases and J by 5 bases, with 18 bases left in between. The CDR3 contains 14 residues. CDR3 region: CASDSGRGWETQYF. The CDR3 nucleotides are TGTGCCAGCGATTCCGGCCGGGGATGGGAGACCCAGTACTTC.

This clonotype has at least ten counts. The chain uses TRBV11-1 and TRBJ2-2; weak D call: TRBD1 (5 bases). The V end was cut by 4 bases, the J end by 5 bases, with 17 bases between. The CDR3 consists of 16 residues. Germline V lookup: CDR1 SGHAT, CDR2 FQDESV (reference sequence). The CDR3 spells CASSSDMGLSTGELFF. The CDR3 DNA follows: TGTGCCAGCAGCTCGGACATGGGCCTCTCAACCGGGGAGCTGTTTTTT. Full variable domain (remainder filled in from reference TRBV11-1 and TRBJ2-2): EAEVAQSPRYKITEKSQAVAFWCDPISGHATLYWYRQILGQGPELLVQFQDESVVDDSQLPKDRFSAERLKGVDSTLKIQPAELGDSAMYLCASSSDMGLSTGELFFGEGSRLTVL.

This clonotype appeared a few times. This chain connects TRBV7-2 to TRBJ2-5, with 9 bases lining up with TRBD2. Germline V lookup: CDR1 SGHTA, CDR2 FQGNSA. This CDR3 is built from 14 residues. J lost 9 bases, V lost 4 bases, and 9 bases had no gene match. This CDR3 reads CASSSTSGRVAQYF. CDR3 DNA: TGTGCCAGCAGCTCGACTAGCGGAAGAGTGGCCCAGTACTTC.

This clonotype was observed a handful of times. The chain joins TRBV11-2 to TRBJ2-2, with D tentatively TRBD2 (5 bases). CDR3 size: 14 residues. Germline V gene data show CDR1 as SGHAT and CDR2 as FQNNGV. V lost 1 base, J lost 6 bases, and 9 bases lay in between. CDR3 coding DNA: TGTGCCAGCAGCTTAGGGGGTAGCGCCGGGGAGCTGTTTTTT. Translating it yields CASSLGGSAGELFF.

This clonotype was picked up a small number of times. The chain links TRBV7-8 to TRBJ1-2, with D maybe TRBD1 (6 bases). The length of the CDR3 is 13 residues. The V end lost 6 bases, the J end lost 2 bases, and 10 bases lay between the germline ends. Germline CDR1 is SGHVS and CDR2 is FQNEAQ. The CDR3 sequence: CASRPDSNYGYTF. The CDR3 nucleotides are TGTGCCAGCAGGCCGGACAGCAACTATGGCTACACCTTC.

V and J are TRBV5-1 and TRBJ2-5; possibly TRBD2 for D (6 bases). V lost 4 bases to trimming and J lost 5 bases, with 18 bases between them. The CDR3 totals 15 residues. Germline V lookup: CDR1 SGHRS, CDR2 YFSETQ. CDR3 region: CASSPADLGGETQYF. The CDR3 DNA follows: TGCGCCAGCAGCCCAGCTGATTTAGGAGGGGAGACCCAGTACTTC.

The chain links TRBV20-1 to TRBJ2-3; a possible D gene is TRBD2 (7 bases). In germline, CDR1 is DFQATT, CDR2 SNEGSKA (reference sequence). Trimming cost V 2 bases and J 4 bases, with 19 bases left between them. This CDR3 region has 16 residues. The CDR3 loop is CSARKGGGPPPDTQYF. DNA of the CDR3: TGCAGTGCTAGAAAAGGCGGGGGCCCTCCGCCAGATACGCAGTATTTT.

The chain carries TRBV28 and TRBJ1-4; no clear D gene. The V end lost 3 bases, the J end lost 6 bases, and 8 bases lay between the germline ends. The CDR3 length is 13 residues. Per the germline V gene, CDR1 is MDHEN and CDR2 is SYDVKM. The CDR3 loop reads CASSFPRDEKLFF. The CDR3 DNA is TGTGCCAGCAGTTTTCCGAGGGATGAAAAACTGTTTTTT.

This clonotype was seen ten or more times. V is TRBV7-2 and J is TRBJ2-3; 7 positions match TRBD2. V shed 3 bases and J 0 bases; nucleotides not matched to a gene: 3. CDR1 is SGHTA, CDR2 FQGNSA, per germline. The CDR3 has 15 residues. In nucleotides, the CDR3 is TGTGCCAGCAGCTTCCTAGCGGACAGCACAGATACGCAGTATTTT. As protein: CASSFLADSTDTQYF.

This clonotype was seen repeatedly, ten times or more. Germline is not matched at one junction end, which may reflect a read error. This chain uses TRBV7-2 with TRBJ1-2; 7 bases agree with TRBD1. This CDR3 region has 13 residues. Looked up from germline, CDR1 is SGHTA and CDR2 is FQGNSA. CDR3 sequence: CASSLETGYGYTF. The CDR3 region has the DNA TGCGCCAGCAGCTTGGAGACAGGGTATGGCTACACCTTC.

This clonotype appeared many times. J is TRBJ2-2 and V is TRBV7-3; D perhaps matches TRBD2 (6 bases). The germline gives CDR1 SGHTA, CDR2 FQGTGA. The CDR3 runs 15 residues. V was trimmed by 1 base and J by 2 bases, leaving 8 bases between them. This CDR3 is CASSLSGANTGELFF. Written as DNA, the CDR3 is TGTGCCAGCAGCTTAAGCGGGGCAAACACCGGGGAGCTGTTTTTT.

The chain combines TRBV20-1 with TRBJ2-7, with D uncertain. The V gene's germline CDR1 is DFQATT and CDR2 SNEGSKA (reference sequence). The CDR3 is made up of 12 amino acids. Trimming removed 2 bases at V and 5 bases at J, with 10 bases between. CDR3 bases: TGCAGTGCTAGATCTGGTCTCCACGAGCAGTACTTC. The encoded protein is CSARSGLHEQYF.

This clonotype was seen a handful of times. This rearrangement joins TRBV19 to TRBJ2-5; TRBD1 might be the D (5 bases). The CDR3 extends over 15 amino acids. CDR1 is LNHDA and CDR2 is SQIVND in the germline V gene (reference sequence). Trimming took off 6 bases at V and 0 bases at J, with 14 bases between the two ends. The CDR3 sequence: CASRTAEGDQETQYF. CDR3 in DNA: TGTGCCAGTAGAACGGCGGAAGGGGACCAAGAGACCCAGTACTTC. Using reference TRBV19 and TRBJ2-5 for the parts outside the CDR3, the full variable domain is DGGITQSPKYLFRKEGQNVTLSCEQNLNHDAMYWYRQDPGQGLRLIYYSQIVNDFQKGDIAEGYSVSREKKESFPLTVTSAQKNPTAFYLCASRTAEGDQETQYFGPGTRLLVL.

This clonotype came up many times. The CDR3 coding sequence is TGTGCCAGCAGTCCAGGGACAACTAATGAAAAACTGTTTTTT. Translation: CASSPGTTNEKLFF. This sequence joins TRBV6-5 and TRBJ1-4; TRBD1 might be the D (5 bases). The ends were cut back, 5 bases at V and 0 bases at J, with 7 bases in the middle. The CDR3 sequence is 14 residues long. Germline CDR1 is MNHEY and CDR2 is SVGAGI.

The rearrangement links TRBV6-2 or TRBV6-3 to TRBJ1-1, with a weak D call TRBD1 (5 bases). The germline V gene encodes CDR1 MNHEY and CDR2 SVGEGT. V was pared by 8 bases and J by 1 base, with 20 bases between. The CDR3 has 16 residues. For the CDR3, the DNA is TGTGCCAGCTGGCGGGGCCTCCCACCCAAGAACACTGAAGCTTTCTTT. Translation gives CASWRGLPPKNTEAFF.

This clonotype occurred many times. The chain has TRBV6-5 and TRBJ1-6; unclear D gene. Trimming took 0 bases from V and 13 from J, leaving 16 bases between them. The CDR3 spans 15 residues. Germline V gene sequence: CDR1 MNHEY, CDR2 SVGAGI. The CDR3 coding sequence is TGTGCCAGCAGTTACTCGTCTGGGCACAAAGGGCCCCTCCACTTT. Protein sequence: CASSYSSGHKGPLHF.

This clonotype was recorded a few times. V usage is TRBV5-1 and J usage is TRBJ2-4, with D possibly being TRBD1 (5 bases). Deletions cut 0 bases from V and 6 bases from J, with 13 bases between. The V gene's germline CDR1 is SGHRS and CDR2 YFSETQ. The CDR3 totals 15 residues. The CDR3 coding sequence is TGCGCCAGCAGCTTGGGGGCAGGGTATGGAAACATTCAGTACTTC. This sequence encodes CASSLGAGYGNIQYF.